Detailed here is one TCR beta chain. This sample was taken from a study of control samples from healthy donors and cancer patients. Trimming took 7 bases from V and 0 from J, leaving 16 bases between them. The CDR3 spans 16 residues. Germline V gives CDR1 MDHEN, CDR2 SYDVKM. TCRdb's copy holds only in-frame clones and misses some; the assay was immunoSEQ multiplex PCR. The top ten clones hold around 3.4% of a sample with under 150,000 clones, approximately 90% of them seen once. The V and J genes are TRBV28 and TRBJ2-4; tentative D call: TRBD1 (6 bases). What was sequenced was blood. The TCR was taken from a man between 35 and 55 years old in good health. DNA for the CDR3: TGTGCCAGCACCTCGGACAGATCTTTAGCCAAAAACATTCAGTACTTC. Translating gives CASTSDRSLAKNIQYF.